The rows below give T cell receptor beta chains drawn from one sample of a study of cytomegalovirus exposure and HLA in healthy donors. The protocol was immunoSEQ multiplex PCR, while the TCRdb copy is restricted to in-frame clones and leaves out a portion. The sample holds about 160,000 clones; 73% are singletons and the top ten take 1.6%. The material sequenced was PBMCs. These TCRs come from a woman in her late teens or twenties in good health and CMV-seronegative. The CDR3 runs from the conserved cysteine through the conserved F or W.

v_gene,j_gene,CDR3aa
TRBV7-9,TRBJ1-3,CASSFGQGIGNTIYF
TRBV4-1,TRBJ1-4,CASSQGTGGRNNEKLFF
TRBV5-1,TRBJ2-2,CASSSGHRREELFF
TRBV6-5,TRBJ1-4,CASSYWRQGALFF
TRBV7-2,TRBJ2-2,CASSLDRGGTGELFF
TRBV2,TRBJ2-3,CASSSSGQPPDTQYF
TRBV5-4,TRBJ2-1,CASSLDEGSYNEQFF
TRBV28,TRBJ1-1,CASTEGFSTEAFF
TRBV18,TRBJ1-2,CASSPGQIYGYTF
TRBV20-1,TRBJ2-3,CSAGEADTQYF
TRBV11-2,TRBJ2-3,CASSSQGGTQYF
TRBV5-1,TRBJ2-2,CASSFPQGQKNTGELFF
TRBV18,TRBJ1-5,CASSAWTGNQPQHF
TRBV27,TRBJ1-3,CASSPLTDSSGNTIYF
TRBV6-1,TRBJ2-7,CASSELGAQQYF
TRBV7-9,TRBJ1-1,CASSLEPESEAFF
TRBV19,TRBJ1-4,CASTGEDEKLFF
TRBV6-5,TRBJ2-3,CASNRGTTDTQYF